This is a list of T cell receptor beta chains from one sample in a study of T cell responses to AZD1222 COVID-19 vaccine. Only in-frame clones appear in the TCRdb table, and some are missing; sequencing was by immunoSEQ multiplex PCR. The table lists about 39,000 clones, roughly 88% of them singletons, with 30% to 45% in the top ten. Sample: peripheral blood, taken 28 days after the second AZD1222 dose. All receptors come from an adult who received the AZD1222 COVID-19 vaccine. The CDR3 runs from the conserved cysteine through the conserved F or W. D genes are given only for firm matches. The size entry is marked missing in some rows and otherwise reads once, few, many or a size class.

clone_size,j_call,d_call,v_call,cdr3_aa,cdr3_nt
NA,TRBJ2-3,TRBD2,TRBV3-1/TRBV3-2,CASSQRRGGGVDTQYF,TGTGCCAGCAGTCAACGGCGGGGGGGTGGAGTAGATACGCAGTATTTT
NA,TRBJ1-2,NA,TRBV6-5,CASSYGGYGYTF,TGTGCCAGCAGTTATGGGGGTTATGGCTACACCTTC
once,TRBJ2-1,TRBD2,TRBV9,CASSVGSSGGINEQFF,TGTGCCAGCAGCGTAGGTTCTAGCGGGGGTATCAATGAGCAGTTCTTC
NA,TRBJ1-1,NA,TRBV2,CAGGSAAYTEAFF,TGTGCCGGGGGTAGTGCGGCCTACACTGAAGCTTTCTTT
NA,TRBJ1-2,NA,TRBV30,CAWSREYGYTF,TGTGCCTGGAGTCGTGAATATGGCTACACCTTC
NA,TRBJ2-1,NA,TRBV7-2,CASSPPGSTYNEQFF,TGTGCCAGCAGCCCCCCGGGGTCCACCTACAATGAGCAGTTCTTC
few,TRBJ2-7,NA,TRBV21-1,CASSILETRGQYF,TGTGCCAGCAGCATATTGGAGACCCGGGGGCAGTACTTC
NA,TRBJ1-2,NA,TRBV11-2,CASSLGARASGYTF,TGTGCCAGCAGCTTAGGGGCCAGGGCCTCTGGCTACACCTTC
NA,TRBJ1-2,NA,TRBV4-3,CASSQVGGQSRYGYTF,TGCGCCAGCAGCCAAGTTGGCGGCCAGTCACGTTATGGCTACACCTTC
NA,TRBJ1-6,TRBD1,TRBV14,CASNLRGSPLHF,TGTGCCAGCAACCTCAGGGGGTCTCCCCTCCACTTT
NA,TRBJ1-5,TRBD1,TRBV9,CASSTGGQPQHF,TGTGCCAGCAGCACAGGGGGTCAGCCCCAGCATTTT
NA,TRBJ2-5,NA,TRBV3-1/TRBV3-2,CASSRRGGETQYF,TGTGCCAGCAGCCGTAGGGGCGGGGAGACCCAGTACTTC
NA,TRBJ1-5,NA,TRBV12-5,CASGLSSNQPQHF,TGTGCTAGTGGTTTAAGTAGCAATCAGCCCCAGCATTTT
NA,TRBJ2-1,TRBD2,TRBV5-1,CASSLRPSGGVYNEQFF,TGCGCCAGCAGCTTGCGGCCTAGCGGGGGGGTCTACAATGAGCAGTTCTTC
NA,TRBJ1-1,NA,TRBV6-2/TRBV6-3,CASSQGMNTEAFF,TGTGCCAGCAGTCAGGGCATGAACACTGAAGCTTTCTTT
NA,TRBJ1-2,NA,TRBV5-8,CASSNPGRHGYTF,TGTGCCAGCAGTAATCCGGGACGTCATGGCTACACCTTC
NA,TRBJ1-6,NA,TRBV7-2,CASSLKGLGNSPLHF,TGTGCCAGCAGCTTAAAAGGTCTAGGAAATTCACCCCTCCACTTT
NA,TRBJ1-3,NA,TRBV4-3,CASSQGPGAQGNTIYF,TGCGCCAGCAGCCAAGGACCAGGGGCGCAAGGAAACACCATATATTTT
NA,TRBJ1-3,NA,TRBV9,CASSVQHSGNTIYF,TGTGCCAGCAGCGTACAGCACTCTGGAAACACCATATATTTT
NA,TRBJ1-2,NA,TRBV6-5,CASGGNYGYTF,TGTGCCAGCGGGGGTAACTATGGCTACACCTTC
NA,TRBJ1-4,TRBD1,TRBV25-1,CASSRTGAWEKLFF,TGTGCCAGCAGTCGGACAGGGGCTTGGGAAAAACTGTTTTTT
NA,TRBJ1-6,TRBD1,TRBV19,CASRPGQGKGSRNSPLHF,TGTGCCAGTAGGCCGGGACAGGGGAAGGGGTCGAGGAATTCACCCCTCCACTTT
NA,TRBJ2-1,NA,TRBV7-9,CASSQTGNQGDEQFF,TGTGCCAGCAGCCAAACCGGGAACCAGGGCGATGAGCAGTTCTTC
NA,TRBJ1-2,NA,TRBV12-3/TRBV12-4,CASGDGLYGYTF,TGTGCCAGCGGGGACGGACTCTATGGCTACACCTTC
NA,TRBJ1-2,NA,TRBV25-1,CASSEGTVSMYGYTF,TGTGCCAGCAGTGAAGGGACGGTATCTATGTATGGCTACACCTTC
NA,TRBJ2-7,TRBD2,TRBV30,CAWMGRGGGEQYF,TGTGCCTGGATGGGGCGGGGGGGCGGTGAGCAGTACTTC
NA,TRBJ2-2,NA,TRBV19,CASSTVLATGELFF,TGTGCCAGTAGTACGGTACTAGCCACCGGGGAGCTGTTTTTT
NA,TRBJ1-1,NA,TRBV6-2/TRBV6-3,CASSQNTNTEAFF,TGTGCCAGCAGCCAAAACACGAACACTGAAGCTTTCTTT
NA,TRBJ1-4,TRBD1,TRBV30,CAWSRGQSEKLFF,TGTGCCTGGAGCAGGGGGCAGAGTGAAAAACTGTTTTTT
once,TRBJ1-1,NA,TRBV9,CASSVGVVVNTEAFF,TGTGCCAGCAGCGTAGGGGTGGTTGTGAACACTGAAGCTTTCTTT
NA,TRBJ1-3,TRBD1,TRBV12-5,CASGRQGADGNTIYF,TGTGCTAGTGGAAGACAGGGGGCTGATGGAAACACCATATATTTT
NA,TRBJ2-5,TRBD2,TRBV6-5,CASSYTELAGQETQYF,TGTGCCAGCAGTTACACCGAACTAGCGGGGCAAGAGACCCAGTACTTC
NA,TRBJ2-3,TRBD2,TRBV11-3,CASKGRGAQDTQYF,TGTGCCAGCAAAGGGCGGGGGGCTCAGGATACGCAGTATTTT